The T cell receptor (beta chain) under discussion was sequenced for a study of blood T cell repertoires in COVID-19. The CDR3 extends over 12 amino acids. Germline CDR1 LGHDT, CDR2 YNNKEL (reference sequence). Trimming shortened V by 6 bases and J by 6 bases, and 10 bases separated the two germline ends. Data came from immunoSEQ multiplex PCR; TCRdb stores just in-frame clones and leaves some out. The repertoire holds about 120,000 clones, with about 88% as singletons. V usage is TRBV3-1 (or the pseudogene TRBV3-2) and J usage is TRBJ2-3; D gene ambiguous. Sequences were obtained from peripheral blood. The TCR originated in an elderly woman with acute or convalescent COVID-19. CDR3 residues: CASRNYGDTQYF. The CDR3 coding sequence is TGTGCCAGCAGGAATTACGGGGATACGCAGTATTTT.